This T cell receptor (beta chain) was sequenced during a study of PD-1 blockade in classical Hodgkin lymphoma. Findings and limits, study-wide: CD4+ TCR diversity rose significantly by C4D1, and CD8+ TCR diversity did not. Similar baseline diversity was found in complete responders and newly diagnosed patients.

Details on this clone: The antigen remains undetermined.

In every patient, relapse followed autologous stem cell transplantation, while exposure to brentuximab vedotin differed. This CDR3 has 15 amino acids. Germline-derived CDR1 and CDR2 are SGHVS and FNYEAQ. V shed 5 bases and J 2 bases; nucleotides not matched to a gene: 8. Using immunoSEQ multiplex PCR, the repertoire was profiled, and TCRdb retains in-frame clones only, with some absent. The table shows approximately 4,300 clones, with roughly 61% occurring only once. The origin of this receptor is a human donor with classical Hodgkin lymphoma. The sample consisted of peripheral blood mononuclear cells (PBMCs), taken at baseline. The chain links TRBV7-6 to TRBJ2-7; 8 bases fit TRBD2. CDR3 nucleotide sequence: TGTGCCAGCAGCCCCCGGGGAGCGGGGGCCTACGAGCAGTACTTC. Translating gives CASSPRGAGAYEQYF.